This T cell receptor beta chain was profiled in a study of blood T cell repertoires in COVID-19 (TCRdb year 2020). About the investigation overall: Samples from collaborators originated in the United States, Italy and Spain and spanned both the acute and convalescent phases of COVID-19. The prospective study material was composed of cDNA or gDNA derived from T cells, B-cell-depleted T cells, or PBMCs. The dataset comprised deeply sampled blood TCRbeta repertoires from subjects exposed to, actively infected with, or recovered from COVID-19. The repertoires were released in a freely available public database meant as a resource for research on the immune response to SARS-CoV-2. Samples came from the ongoing ImmuneRACE study (first 160 participants) plus 1,254 subjects from 6 global collaborators. Sample metadata almost always included a de-identified subject ID, COVID-19 status, age in years and sex. HLA class I and class II types, where available, came from metadata supplied by the sample provider rather than from assay-based typing. Findings and caveats that apply to the study as a whole: How much clinical and demographic metadata was included differed by source and by participant, and the metadata was provided uncurated.

TCRbeta CDR3 regions were amplified from genomic DNA by means of the immunoSEQ Assay, a bias-controlled multiplex PCR. The study's own analysis went as follows. The number of nucleated cells in each sample was estimated from the amplification of reference gene primers within the assay. To quantify the absolute abundance of each unique TCRbeta CDR3 rearrangement, sequence reads were collapsed and filtered. Productive Simpson clonality was computed per sample as the square root of Simpson's diversity index over productive rearrangements. Entries here come from immuneACCESS through TCRdb and include only in-frame sequences with V and J called. Some clones fail to appear in such tables; in the studies checked, an unresolved V gene covers under half of the shortfall, and the cause of the remainder is unknown. V and J calls and clone size are those listed in that table; D and trimming were worked out from the DNA. Recorded for this sample are about 500,000 clones; 85% to 90% of them occurred a single time. The ten largest clones take up 0.75% to 0.9% of the sample.

Regarding this clone: What this receptor recognizes is not known. No much larger clonotype is one base removed from it; base qualities were not supplied.

Including cysteine and phenylalanine, the CDR3 has 15 amino acids. CDR3 DNA is the only sequence kept; it has 45 bases, read in frame from the first base. Trimming accounts for 2 bases at V and 7 bases at J, while the number of junction bases matched to no gene is 7. CDR1 and CDR2 (SGDLS, YYNGEE) derive from the germline V gene. One collaborating source in Seattle enrolled patients during active infection and followed them longitudinally through the course of disease. The collaborating institutions used their own protocols to collect whole blood in K2EDTA tubes. Collaborator samples were shipped for TCRbeta analysis as frozen whole blood, isolated PBMCs, or DNA extracted from either sample type.

The source material was peripheral blood. This receptor chain uses TRBV9 and TRBJ2-1; 9 middle bases align to TRBD2. The sequence was collected from a man aged 18 to 35 with COVID-19, enrolled during active disease. The bases read TGTGCCAGCAGCGTTAGGGCGGGAGGGCAAAATGAGCAGTTCTTC. This yields the protein CASSVRAGGQNEQFF.